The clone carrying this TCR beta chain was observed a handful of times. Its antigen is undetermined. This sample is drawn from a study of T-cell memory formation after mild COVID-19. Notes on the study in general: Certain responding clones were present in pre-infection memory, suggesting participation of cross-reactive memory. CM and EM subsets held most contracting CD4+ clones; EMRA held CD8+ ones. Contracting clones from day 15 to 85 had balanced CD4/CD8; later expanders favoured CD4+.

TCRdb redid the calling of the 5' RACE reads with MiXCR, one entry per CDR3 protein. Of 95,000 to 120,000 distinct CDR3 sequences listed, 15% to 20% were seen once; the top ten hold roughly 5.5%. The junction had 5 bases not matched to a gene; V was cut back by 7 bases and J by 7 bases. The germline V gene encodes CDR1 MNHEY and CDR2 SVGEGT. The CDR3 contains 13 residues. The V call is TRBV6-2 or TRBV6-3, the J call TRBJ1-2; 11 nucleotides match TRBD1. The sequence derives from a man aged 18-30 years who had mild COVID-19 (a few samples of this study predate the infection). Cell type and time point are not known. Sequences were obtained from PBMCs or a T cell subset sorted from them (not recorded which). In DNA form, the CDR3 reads TGTGCCAGCATTCTCGGACAGGGGGCTGGCTACACCTTC. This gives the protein CASILGQGAGYTF.